The subject of this entry is one T cell receptor (beta chain). Its antigen has not been determined. Nothing much larger sits one base from this clone, and base qualities are not available. Receptors were amplified or captured by the immunoSEQ multiplex PCR assay. A mixture of 60 forward primers for TCR Vbeta segments and 13 reverse primers for TCR Jbeta segments was used in the multiplex PCR. The CDR3 region of rearranged TCR beta genes was amplified from genomic DNA by a multiplex PCR assay. On the Illumina HiSeq System, the amplified TCR beta libraries were sequenced as 87-base-pair reads. As for the authors' bioinformatics: A later analysis tallied tens of millions of unique TCR beta chains across the approximately 670 repertoires, and some 10 million of those chains were shared by two or more donors. A nearest-neighbor algorithm error-corrected the raw reads and collapsed the reads into unique sequences, merging closely related sequences to remove PCR and sequencing errors. Alignment of CDR3 sequences to IMGT reference sequences was used to assign V, D and J gene segments. Each retained sequence needed at least a six-nucleotide match to both a V gene segment and a J gene segment. Rearrangements were called productive when the CDR3 lacked stop codons and stayed in frame with V and J; all others were non-productive. Following IMGT convention, CDR3 was defined as the stretch from the second conserved V-encoded cysteine up to the conserved J-encoded phenylalanine. Sequences without an unambiguous match to a single V gene segment were excluded from the earlier analysis of over 500 of the donors. In an earlier analysis of 500 to 750 of the donors, V segments were called functional above 56.7% productive rearrangements and were called segregating when the between-donor standard deviation exceeded 5%. A statistical classification framework was built to diagnose cytomegalovirus status from the catalog of TCR beta chain sequences. V and J gene assignment, in a later analysis, came from comparing TCR nucleotide sequences with IMGT/GENE-DB human TR gene sequences. In a later analysis, CDR3 sequences and most-parsimonious VDJ recombination scenarios were assigned using the TCRdist pipeline. In a later analysis, every TCR beta chain was defined by the combination of its CDR3 amino acid sequence and its V-gene family, and reads without a unique V-gene family were dropped. To address suspected cross-contamination and a sequencing artifact, a later analysis removed around 590 highly shared, low-generation-probability nucleotide sequences. A later analysis calculated a clonal expansion index for each public chain from normalized within-repertoire ranks of inferred template counts. Generation probabilities in a later analysis came from a VDJ recombination model fitted to out-of-frame rearrangements, and those results were checked against IGoR. A later analysis scored TCR-TCR, TCR-HLA and TCR-CMV co-occurrence with hypergeometric tests, applying a repertoire-size bias correction to TCR pairs. False discovery rates were estimated in a later analysis by permuting HLA or CMV assignments 20 times. In a later analysis, co-occurring TCRs were grouped with DBSCAN, and TCRdist sequence similarity was added when clustering was performed within HLA-allele-positive subsets. Repertoires with fewer than 30,000 or more than 120,000 public chains were left out of co-occurrence clustering, as were about 5 repertoires with anomalous nucleotide sharing. Sourced from immuneACCESS, this table was stored by TCRdb with only in-frame sequences that have V and J called. A share of the clones is absent; for the studies checked, an unresolved V gene accounts for under half, and the remainder has no known explanation. The V and J calls and the clone size are those of that table, but D and trimming were determined from the DNA. A total of roughly 200,000 clones appear in this sample, just under 80% of them only once. The ten largest clones represent less than 3.5% of the sample.

This sample was included in a study of cytomegalovirus exposure and HLA in healthy donors (TCRdb year 2017). In the study overall: An earlier analysis of several hundred of the donors reported 276 Gb of sequence data and 117 million unique TCR beta sequences from roughly 200 million T cells. An early release covering 550 to 650 HLA-typed donors comprised about 290 gigabases of sequencing data and roughly 86 million unique TCR sequences. Of the roughly 400 genotyped donors, roughly 80% were placed in the genetic ancestry cluster associated with self-reported Caucasian donors. The study aimed to test whether cataloging public T cell receptors could reveal signatures of past pathogen exposure. The study profiled the T cell repertoires of approximately 700 subjects by immunosequencing and related them to cytomegalovirus serostatus. A separate validation cohort of some 130 different subjects was used in addition to the 666-subject first cohort. The study combined high-throughput TCR immunosequencing, statistical association of individual TCRs with disease status, and machine learning to predict cytomegalovirus infection status. In a later analysis, previously published TCR beta repertoires from about 640 donors were re-analyzed and high-resolution HLA genotyping was added so that TCR occurrence patterns could be studied. Rather than using new phenotypic data, the later analysis identified candidate immune exposures from TCR beta sequences and from how often those sequences occurred across donors. An earlier analysis of roughly 600 of the donors used high-throughput TCR beta sequencing to judge whether each TCR beta V gene segment behaved as functional or pseudogenic. Donor age, sex, ethnicity and CMV serostatus were compiled together with the repertoire data. A later genetic analysis used genome-wide SNP genotypes for about 60% of the roughly 670 donors, treating that subset as a discovery cohort. All discovery cohort repertoires had been generated using a single sequencing platform. Both class I and class II loci were covered by HLA typing, at four-digit resolution. Typing coverage varied by locus: roughly 629-640 donors for A, B, C, DRB1 and DQB1; under 550 for DQA1; about 600 for DPA1; 450 to 480 for DPB1. Because of strong linkage in the cohort, roughly five DR-DQ haplotypes were treated as single units for association and clustering. Among some 400 genotyped donors of the cohort, an average of around 220,000 unique TCR beta nucleotide sequences was sequenced per donor, of which about 18% were non-productive.

Germline trimming amounts to 6 bases on V and 5 bases on J, with 6 as the count of junction bases outside the gene matches. From the germline V gene, CDR1 is MDHEN and CDR2 is SYDVKM. From cysteine to phenylalanine, the CDR3 is 14 amino acids long. CDR3 DNA is the only sequence kept; it has 42 bases, read in frame from the first base. On the study overall, not on this receptor specifically: Immune exposure information for the cohort was limited to CMV serostatus. This cohort had only TCR beta chains sequenced, and the lack of alpha or paired-chain data limited which features could be detected. Linkage disequilibrium might explain the correlated functional status among segregating V segments, but an unknown experimental factor could not be ruled out. In a later analysis, several top co-occurrence clusters were reported to appear linked to parvovirus B19, influenza, CMV and Epstein-Barr virus. Because counts were too low, about 18 rarely observed V segments, including chromosome 9 orphons, were excluded from the earlier analysis of several hundred of the donors. V-gene and J-gene trimming of TCR beta chains was associated with a missense DCLRE1C variant in a later genetic analysis, and the association was replicated in an independent cohort. When HLA alleles, especially DR and DQ, strongly co-occurred, attributing TCR associations to individual alleles was difficult. In the study, 150 to 200 TCR beta chains were listed as associated with cytomegalovirus. According to a later analysis, most CMV-associated TCR beta chains appeared to be HLA-restricted, and the HLA associations seemed to be driven largely by CMV exposure. Because the 87-base-pair reads could not distinguish some IMGT-functional V segments, including TRBV6-2 and TRBV6-3, those segments were excluded. A few of the identified cytomegalovirus-associated TCR beta chains were confirmed in vitro to be specific for cytomegalovirus antigens. Broadly in line with IMGT annotations, most TCR beta V segments showed up in productive rearrangements about 87% or about 30% of the time in an earlier analysis of several hundred of the donors. In a later analysis, HLA-associated TCR beta chains were found to be more clonally expanded and to have lower generation probabilities than equally common non-associated chains. A further reported finding was that TCR beta sequences accurately predicted the HLA-A and HLA-B alleles for most subjects in the first cohort. A cluster of highly shared sequence variants was judged likely to be a technical artifact of the sequencing pipeline. At a false discovery rate of 0.05, a later analysis linked fewer than 20,000 TCR beta sequences to specific HLA alleles. While some public TCRs were present in many individuals, most TCR sequences turned up only very rarely across donors. According to the authors, the approach could potentially be generalized to other disease states and immunological phenotypes. Presence/absence analyses assumed roughly uniform sequencing depth across donors, an assumption that may not hold. HLA typing was unavailable for some donors at each locus, so association tests used only the typed subset. The classifier was reported to diagnose cytomegalovirus status with high specificity and sensitivity in both the original cohort and the validation cohort. According to a later genetic analysis, donors in an Asian-associated ancestry cluster had fewer N-insertions in productive TCRs than the approximately 630-donor mean. In a later analysis, the rate of TCR association differed among HLA loci, with DRB1 alleles having the most associated TCRs and HLA-C alleles having the fewest.

The cohort comprised fewer than 700 healthy bone marrow donors. At the time of sampling, every cohort member was nominally healthy, though immune exposures that went unrecorded were likely present. The donor was CMV seronegative and was included in the group of a few hundred seronegative cohort members. Every donor gave a peripheral blood sample, and the peripheral blood mononuclear cells from that sample were used for TCR beta sequencing. Genomic DNA extraction from the blood cell samples was performed with the Qiagen DNeasy Blood Extraction Kit. The source is a female donor in good health and CMV-seronegative. The sequenced sample was PBMCs. The V and J segments used are TRBV28 and TRBJ1-1, with 10 middle bases fitting TRBD1. The encoded CDR3 is CASRPGTGDTEAFF. The DNA sequence follows: TGTGCCAGCAGACCAGGGACAGGGGATACTGAAGCTTTCTTT.